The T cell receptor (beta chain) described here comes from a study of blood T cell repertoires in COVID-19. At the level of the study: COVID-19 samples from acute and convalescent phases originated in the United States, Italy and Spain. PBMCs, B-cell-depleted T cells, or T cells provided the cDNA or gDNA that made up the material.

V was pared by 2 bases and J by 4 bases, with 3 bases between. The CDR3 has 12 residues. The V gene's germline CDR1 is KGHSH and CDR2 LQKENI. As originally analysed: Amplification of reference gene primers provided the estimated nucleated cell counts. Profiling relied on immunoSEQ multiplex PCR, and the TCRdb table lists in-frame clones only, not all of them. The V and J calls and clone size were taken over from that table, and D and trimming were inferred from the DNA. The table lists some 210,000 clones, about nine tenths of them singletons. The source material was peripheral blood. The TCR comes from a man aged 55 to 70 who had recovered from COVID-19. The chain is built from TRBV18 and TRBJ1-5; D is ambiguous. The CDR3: CASSPTNQPQHF. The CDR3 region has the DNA TGTGCCAGCTCACCAACAAATCAGCCCCAGCATTTT.